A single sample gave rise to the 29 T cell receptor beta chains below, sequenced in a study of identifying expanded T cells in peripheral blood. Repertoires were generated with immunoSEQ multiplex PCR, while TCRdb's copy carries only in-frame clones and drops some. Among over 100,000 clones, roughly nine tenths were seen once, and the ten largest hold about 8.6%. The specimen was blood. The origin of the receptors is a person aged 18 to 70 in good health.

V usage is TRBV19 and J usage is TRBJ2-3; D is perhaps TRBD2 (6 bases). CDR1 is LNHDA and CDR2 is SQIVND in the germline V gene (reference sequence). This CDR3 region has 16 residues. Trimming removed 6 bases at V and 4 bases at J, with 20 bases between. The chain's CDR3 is CASSNSSASAADTQYF. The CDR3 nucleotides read TGTGCCAGTAGCAACTCTAGCGCCTCGGCGGCAGATACGCAGTATTTT.

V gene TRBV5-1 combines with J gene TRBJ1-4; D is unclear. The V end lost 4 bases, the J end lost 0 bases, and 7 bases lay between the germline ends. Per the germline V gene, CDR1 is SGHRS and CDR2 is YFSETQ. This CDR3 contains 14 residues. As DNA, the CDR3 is TGCGCCAGCAGCCGCACGTCAACTAATGAAAAACTGTTTTTT. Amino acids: CASSRTSTNEKLFF.

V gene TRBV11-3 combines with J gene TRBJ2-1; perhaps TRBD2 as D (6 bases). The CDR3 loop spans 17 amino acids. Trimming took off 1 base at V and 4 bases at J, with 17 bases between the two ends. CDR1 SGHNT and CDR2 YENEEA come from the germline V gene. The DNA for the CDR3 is TGTGCCAGCAGCTTAGGAGGTAGCGGAACGTGGTACAATGAGCAGTTCTTC. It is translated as CASSLGGSGTWYNEQFF.

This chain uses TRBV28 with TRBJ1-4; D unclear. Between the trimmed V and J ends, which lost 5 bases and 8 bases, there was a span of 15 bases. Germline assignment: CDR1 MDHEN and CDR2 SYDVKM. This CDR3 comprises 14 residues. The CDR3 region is CASSGISPGEKLFF. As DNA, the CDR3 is TGTGCCAGCAGTGGAATTTCTCCTGGGGAAAAACTGTTTTTT. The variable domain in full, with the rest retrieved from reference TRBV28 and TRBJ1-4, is DVKVTQSSRYLVKRTGEKVFLECVQDMDHENMFWYRQDPGLGLRLIYFSYDVKMKEKGDIPEGYSVSREKKERFSLILESASTNQTSMYLCASSGISPGEKLFFGSGTQLSVL.

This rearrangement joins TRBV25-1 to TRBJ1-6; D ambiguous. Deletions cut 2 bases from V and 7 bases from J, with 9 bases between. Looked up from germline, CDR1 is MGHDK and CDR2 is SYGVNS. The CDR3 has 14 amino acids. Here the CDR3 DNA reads TGTGCCAGCAGTGAACCAGGACGCAATTCACCCCTCCACTTT. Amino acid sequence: CASSEPGRNSPLHF.

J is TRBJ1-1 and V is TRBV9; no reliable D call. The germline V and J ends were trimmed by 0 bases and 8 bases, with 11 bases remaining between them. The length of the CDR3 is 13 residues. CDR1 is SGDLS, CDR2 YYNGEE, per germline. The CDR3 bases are TGTGCCAGCAGCGTAGCTCCCCCCGAGGAAGCTTTCTTT. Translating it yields CASSVAPPEEAFF.

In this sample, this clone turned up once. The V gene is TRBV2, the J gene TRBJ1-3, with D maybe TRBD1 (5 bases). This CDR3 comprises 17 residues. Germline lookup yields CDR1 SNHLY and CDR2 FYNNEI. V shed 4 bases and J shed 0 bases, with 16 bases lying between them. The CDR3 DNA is TGTGCCAGCAGTGTGCGTGGGGGACCCCGCTCTGGAAACACCATATATTTT. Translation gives CASSVRGGPRSGNTIYF.

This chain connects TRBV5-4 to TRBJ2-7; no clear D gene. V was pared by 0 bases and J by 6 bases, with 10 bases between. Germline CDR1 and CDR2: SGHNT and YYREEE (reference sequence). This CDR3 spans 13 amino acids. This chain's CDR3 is CASSLEGSTEQYF. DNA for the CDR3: TGTGCCAGCAGCTTGGAAGGATCTACCGAGCAGTACTTC.

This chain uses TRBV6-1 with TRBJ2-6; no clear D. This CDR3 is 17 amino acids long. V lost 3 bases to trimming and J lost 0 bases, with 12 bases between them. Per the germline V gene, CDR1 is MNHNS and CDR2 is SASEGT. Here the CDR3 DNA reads TGTGCCAGCAGTGACTACGGCGGTTACTCTGGGGCCAACGTCCTGACTTTC. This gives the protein CASSDYGGYSGANVLTF.

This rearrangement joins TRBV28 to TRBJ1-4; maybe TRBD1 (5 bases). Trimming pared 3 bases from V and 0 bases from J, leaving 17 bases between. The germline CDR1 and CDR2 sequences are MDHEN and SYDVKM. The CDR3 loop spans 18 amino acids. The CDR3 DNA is TGTGCCAGCAGTTTGTTGGGGGTCTACGCCGCAACTAATGAAAAACTGTTTTTT. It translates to CASSLLGVYAATNEKLFF.

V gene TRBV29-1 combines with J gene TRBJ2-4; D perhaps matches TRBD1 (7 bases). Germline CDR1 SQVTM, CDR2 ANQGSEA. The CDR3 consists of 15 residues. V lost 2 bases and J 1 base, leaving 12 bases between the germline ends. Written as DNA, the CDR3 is TGCAGCGTTGAACAGGGGGGTGAGGCCAAAAACATTCAGTACTTC. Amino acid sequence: CSVEQGGEAKNIQYF.

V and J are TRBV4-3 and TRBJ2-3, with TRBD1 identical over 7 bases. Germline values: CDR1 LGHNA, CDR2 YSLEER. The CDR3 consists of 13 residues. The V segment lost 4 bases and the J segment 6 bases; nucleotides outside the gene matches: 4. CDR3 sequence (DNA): TGCGCCAGCAGCCCCGTGACAGGGGATACGCAGTATTTT. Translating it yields CASSPVTGDTQYF.

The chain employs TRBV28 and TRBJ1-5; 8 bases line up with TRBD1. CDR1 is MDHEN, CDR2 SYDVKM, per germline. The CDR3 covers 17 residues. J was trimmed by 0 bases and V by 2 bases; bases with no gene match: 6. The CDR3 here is CASSLGQGALSNQPQHF. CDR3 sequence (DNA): TGTGCCAGCAGTTTAGGCCAGGGGGCGCTTAGCAATCAGCCCCAGCATTTT. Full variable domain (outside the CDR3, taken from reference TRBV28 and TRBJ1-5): DVKVTQSSRYLVKRTGEKVFLECVQDMDHENMFWYRQDPGLGLRLIYFSYDVKMKEKGDIPEGYSVSREKKERFSLILESASTNQTSMYLCASSLGQGALSNQPQHFGDGTRLSIL.

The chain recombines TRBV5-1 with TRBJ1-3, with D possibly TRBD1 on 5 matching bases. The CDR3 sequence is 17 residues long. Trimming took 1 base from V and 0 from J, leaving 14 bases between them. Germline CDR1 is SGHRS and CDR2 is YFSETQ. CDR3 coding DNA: TGCGCCAGCAGCTTGAGACAGTCAGATGACTCTGGAAACACCATATATTTT. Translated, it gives CASSLRQSDDSGNTIYF. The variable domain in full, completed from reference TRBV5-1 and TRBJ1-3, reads KAGVTQTPRYLIKTRGQQVTLSCSPISGHRSVSWYQQTPGQGLQFLFEYFSETQRNKGNFPGRFSGRQFSNSRSEMNVSTLELGDSALYLCASSLRQSDDSGNTIYFGEGSWLTVV.

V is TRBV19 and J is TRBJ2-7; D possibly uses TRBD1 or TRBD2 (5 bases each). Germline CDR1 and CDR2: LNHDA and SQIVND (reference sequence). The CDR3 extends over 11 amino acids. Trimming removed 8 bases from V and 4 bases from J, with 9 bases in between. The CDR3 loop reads CASGGPYEQYF. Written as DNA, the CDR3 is TGTGCCAGTGGGGGTCCTTACGAGCAGTACTTC.

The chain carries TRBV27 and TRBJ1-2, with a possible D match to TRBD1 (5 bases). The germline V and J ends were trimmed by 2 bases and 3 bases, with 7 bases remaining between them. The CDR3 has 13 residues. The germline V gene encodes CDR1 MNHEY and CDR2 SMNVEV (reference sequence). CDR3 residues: CASSLGGYYGYTF. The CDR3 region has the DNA TGTGCCAGCAGTTTAGGGGGTTACTATGGCTACACCTTC.

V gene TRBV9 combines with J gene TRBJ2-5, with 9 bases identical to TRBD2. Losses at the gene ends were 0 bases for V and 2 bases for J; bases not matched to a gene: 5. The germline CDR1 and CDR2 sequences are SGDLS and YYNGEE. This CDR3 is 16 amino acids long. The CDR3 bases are TGTGCCAGCAGCGTAGGGACTAGCGATTCGCAAGAGACCCAGTACTTC. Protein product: CASSVGTSDSQETQYF. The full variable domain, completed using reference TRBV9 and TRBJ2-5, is DSGVTQTPKHLITATGQRVTLRCSPRSGDLSVYWYQQSLDQGLQFLIQYYNGEERAKGNILERFSAQQFPDLHSELNLSSLELGDSALYFCASSVGTSDSQETQYFGPGTRLLVL.

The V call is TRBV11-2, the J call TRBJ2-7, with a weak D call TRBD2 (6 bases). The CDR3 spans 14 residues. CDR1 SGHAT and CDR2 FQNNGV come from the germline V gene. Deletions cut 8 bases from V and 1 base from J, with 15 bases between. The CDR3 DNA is TGTGCCAGCGAGGACTCGGAGGGATCCTACGAGCAGTACTTC. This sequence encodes CASEDSEGSYEQYF.

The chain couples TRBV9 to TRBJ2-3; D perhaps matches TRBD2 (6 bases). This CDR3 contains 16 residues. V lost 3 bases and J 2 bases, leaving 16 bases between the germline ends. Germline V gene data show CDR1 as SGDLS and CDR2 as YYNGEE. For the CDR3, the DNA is TGTGCCAGCAGCGCCCCTGGGGGGTCAAACACAGATACGCAGTATTTT. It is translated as CASSAPGGSNTDTQYF.

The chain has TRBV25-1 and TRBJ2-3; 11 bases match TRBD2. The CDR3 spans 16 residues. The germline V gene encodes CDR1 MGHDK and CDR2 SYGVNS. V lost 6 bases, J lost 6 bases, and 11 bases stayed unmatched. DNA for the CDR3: TGTGCCAGCAGAGCCGGGACTAGCGGTTTAGGGGATACGCAGTATTTT. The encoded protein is CASRAGTSGLGDTQYF.

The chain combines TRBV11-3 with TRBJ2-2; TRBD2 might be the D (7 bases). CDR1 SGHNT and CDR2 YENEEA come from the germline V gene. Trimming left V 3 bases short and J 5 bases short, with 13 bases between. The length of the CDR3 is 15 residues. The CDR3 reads CASSFGGLGTGELFF. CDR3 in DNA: TGTGCCAGCAGCTTCGGGGGGCTGGGGACCGGGGAGCTGTTTTTT.

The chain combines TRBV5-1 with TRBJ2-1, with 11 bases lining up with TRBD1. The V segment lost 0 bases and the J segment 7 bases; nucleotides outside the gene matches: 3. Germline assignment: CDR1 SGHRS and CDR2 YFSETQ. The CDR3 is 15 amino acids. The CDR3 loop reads CASSLGGTGGNEQFF. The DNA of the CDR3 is TGCGCCAGCAGCTTGGGCGGGACAGGGGGAAATGAGCAGTTCTTC.

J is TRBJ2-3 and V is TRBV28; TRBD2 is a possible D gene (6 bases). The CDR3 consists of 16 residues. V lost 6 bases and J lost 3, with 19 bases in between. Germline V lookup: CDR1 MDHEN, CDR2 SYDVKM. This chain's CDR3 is CASSRTPGLTTDTQYF. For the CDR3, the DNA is TGTGCCAGCAGCCGAACTCCGGGACTGACAACAGATACGCAGTATTTT.

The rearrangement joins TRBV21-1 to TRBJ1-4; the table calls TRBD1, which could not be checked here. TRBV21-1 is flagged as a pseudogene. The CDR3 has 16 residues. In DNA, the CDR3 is TGTGCCAGCAGCAAATGGGACAGGGGGTTTAATGAAAAACTGTTTTTT. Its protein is CASSKWDRGFNEKLFF.

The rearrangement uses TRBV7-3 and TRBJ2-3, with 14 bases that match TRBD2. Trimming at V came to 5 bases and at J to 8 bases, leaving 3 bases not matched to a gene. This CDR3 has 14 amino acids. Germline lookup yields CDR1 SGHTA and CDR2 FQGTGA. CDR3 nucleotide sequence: TGTGCCAGCAGCGCTGGGACTAGCGGGGGTACGCAGTATTTT. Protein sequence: CASSAGTSGGTQYF.

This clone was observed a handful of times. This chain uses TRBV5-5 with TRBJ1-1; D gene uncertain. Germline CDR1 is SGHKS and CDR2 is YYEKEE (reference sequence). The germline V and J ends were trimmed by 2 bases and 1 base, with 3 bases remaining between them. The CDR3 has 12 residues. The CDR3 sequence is CASSLQNTEAFF. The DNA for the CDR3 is TGTGCCAGCAGCTTACAGAACACTGAAGCTTTCTTT.

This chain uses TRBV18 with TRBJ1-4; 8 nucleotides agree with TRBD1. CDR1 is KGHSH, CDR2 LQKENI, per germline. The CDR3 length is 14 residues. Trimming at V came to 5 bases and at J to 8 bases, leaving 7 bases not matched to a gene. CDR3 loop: CASSIGQGTEKLFF. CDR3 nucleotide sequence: TGTGCCAGCTCAATCGGACAGGGAACCGAAAAACTGTTTTTT.

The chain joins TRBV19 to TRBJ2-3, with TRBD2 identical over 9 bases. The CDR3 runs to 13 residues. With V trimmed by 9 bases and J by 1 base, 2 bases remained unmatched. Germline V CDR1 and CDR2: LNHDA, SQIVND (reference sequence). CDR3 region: CASSSGGTDTQYF. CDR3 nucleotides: TGTGCCAGCTCTAGCGGGGGCACAGATACGCAGTATTTT.

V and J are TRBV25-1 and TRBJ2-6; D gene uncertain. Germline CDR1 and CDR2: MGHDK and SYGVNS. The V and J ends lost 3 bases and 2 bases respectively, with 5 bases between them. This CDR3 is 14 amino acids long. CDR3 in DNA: TGTGCCAGCAGTGACCCCGCTGGGGCCAACGTCCTGACTTTC. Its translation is CASSDPAGANVLTF.